This TCR beta chain derives from a study of a mutant IDH1 vaccine in newly diagnosed glioma. Measured with immunoSEQ multiplex PCR; TCRdb has only the in-frame clones, and not every one. The table lists about 92,000 clones, 83% of them singletons, with approximately 7% in the top ten. Sample time point: baseline, week 1 (first vaccination visit). Indicated treatment: pre-vaccination baseline after standard-of-care therapy. This CDR3 region has 14 residues. Germline CDR1 is SGHAT and CDR2 is FQNNGV. Losses at the gene ends were 5 bases for V and 2 bases for J; bases not matched to a gene: 4. The sample in question was PBMCs, obtained from a glioma patient treated with radiotherapy, temozolomide or both. The V and J genes are TRBV11-2 and TRBJ1-1; 8 bases fit TRBD1. The source is a woman aged 45-65 years with glioma. CDR3 sequence reads: CASSLGQGNTEAFF. The CDR3 DNA is TGTGCCAGCAGCCTAGGACAGGGCAACACTGAAGCTTTCTTT.